This TCR beta chain was captured by sequencing in a study of vaccination and CD4 T cells after COVID-19. Treatment meaning: 10-day PBMC culture with coronavirus spike peptide pools or control peptides (ViraFEST assay). Cultured CD4+ T cell DNA was sequenced using the Oncomine TCR Beta short-read assay. TCRdb fed the PCR reads into MiXCR, producing one record per CDR3 protein. Here the sample spans some 8,000 distinct CDR3 sequences, approximately 50% being singletons. Germline CDR1 is MNHNS and CDR2 is SASEGT. This CDR3 has 15 amino acids. The junction had 2 bases not matched to a gene; V was cut back by 4 bases and J by 0 bases. A note on this clonotype: Its antigen remains unidentified.

This TCR was sampled from a human donor who had recovered from COVID-19. The chain has TRBV6-1 and TRBJ1-1, with 10 nucleotides matching TRBD1. The sequenced sample was CD4+ T cells from blood, cultured in vitro. In nucleotides, the CDR3 is TGTGCCAGCAGTGGGACAGGGGGGCTGAACACTGAAGCTTTCTTT. This codes for CASSGTGGLNTEAFF.